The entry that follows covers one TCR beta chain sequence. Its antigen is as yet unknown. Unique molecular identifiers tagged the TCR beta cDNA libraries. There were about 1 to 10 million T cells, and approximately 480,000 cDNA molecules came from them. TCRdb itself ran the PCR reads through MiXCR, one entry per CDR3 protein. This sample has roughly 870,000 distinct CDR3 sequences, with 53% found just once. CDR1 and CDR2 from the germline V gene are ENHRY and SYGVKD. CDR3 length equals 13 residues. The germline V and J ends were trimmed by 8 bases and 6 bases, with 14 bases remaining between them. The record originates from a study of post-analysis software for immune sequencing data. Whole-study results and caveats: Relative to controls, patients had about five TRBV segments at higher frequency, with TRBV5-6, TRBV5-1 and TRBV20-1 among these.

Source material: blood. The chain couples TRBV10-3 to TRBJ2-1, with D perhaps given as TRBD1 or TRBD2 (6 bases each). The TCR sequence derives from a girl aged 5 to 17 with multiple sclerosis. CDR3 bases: TGTGCCATCTTAGGGGGGCCAGGCAATGAGCAGTTCTTC. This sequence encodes CAILGGPGNEQFF.